This T cell receptor (beta chain) was documented in a study of CD8+CD57+ T cells in acquired aplastic anemia. Background on the study: Roughly 3 ug was the average amount of DNA from sorted CD4+ and CD8+ cells.

Profiling of TCR beta VDJ combinations and CDR3 sequences used genomic DNA as template. A single record per CDR3 protein comes from TCRdb applying MiXCR to the reads. The sample yields about 470,000 distinct CDR3 sequences, approximately 33% seen once. Patients sequenced had flow cytometry evidence of CD8+CD57+ cell expansion. At the time of blood sampling, patients had not yet received any therapy. Germline-derived CDR1 and CDR2 are DFQATT and SNEGSKA (reference sequence). This CDR3 has 14 amino acids. V lost 6 bases, J lost 5 bases, and 7 bases stayed unmatched. The sample holds a few counts of this clonotype.

The clonotype was recovered from a human donor with aplastic anemia. Specimen: sorted CD4+, CD8+, or CD8+CD57+ T cells (not recorded which) from PBMCs. This chain uses TRBV20-1 with TRBJ2-5; TRBD1 aligns across 12 bases. CDR3 DNA sequence: TGCAGTGCCGGCGGGACAGGGGGCCGGGAGACCCAGTACTTC. Encoded protein: CSAGGTGGRETQYF.